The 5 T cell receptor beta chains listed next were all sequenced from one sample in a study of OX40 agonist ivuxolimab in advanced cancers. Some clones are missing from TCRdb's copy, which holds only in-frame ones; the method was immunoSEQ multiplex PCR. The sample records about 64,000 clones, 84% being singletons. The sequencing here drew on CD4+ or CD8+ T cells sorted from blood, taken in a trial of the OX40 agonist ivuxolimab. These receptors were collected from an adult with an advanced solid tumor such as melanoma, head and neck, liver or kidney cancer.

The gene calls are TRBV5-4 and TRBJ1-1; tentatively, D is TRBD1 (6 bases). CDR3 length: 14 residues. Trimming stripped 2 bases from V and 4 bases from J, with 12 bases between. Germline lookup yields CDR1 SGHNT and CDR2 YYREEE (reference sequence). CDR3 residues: CASSLQGGGTEAFF. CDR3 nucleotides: TGTGCCAGCAGCTTACAGGGAGGAGGCACTGAAGCTTTCTTT.

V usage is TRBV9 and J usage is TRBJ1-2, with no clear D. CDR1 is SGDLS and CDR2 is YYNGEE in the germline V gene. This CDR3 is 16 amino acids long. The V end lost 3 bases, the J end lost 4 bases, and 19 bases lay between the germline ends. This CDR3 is CASSASHGTTFYGYTF. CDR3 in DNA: TGTGCCAGCAGCGCCTCACATGGTACAACATTCTATGGCTACACCTTC.

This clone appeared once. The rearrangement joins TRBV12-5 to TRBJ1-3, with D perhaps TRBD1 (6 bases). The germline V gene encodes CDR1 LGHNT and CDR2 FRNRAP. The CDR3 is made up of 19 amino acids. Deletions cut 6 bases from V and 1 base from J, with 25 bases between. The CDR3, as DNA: TGTGCTAGTGGCCCTCCCCCCCGGGACATGCGTTTATCTGGAAACACCATATATTTT. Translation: CASGPPPRDMRLSGNTIYF.

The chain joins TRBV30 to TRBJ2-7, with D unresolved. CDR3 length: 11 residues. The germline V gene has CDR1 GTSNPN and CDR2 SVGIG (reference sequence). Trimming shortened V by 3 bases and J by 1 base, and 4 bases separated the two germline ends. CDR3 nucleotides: TGTGCCTGGAGGGGGTCCTACGAGCAGTACTTC. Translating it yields CAWRGSYEQYF.

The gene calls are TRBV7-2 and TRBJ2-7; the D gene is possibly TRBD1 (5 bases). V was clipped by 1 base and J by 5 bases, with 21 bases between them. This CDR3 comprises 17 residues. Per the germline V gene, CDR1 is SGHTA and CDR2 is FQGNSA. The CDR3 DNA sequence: TGTGCCAGCAGCTTAGAGGGCGACAGCCCTTCTCTTAACGAGCAGTACTTC. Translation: CASSLEGDSPSLNEQYF.